This T cell receptor beta chain was sequenced for a study of OX40 agonist ivuxolimab in advanced cancers. Study-wide context: The patients' treatment was ivuxolimab, an agonistic anti-OX40 (CD134) antibody. Whole-study results and caveats: Among the lowest levels of clonal expansion were found in partial responders at 0.1-3.0 mg/kg. At 0.1 to 3.0 mg/kg, CD4+ and CD8+ blood T cells expanded clonally by week 6.

This clone qualifies as medium-sized. Its antigen is undetermined. The repertoire was sequenced with immunoSEQ multiplex PCR; TCRdb's copy has only in-frame clones and lacks some. The top ten clones hold 36% of a sample with several thousand clones, less than 70% of them seen once. Trimming at V came to 7 bases and at J to 0 bases, leaving 12 bases not matched to a gene. Per germline, CDR1 LNHDA and CDR2 SQIVND (reference sequence). The CDR3 length is 18 residues. Sequencing was performed on CD4+ or CD8+ T cells sorted from blood, taken in a trial of the OX40 agonist ivuxolimab. This chain connects TRBV19 to TRBJ2-6; 7 positions agree with TRBD1. This clonotype was obtained from an adult with an advanced solid tumor such as melanoma, head and neck, liver or kidney cancer. The CDR3 bases are TGTGCCAGTAAGGTCGTGGACAGGACCAACTCTGGGGCCAACGTCCTGACTTTC. Residues: CASKVVDRTNSGANVLTF.